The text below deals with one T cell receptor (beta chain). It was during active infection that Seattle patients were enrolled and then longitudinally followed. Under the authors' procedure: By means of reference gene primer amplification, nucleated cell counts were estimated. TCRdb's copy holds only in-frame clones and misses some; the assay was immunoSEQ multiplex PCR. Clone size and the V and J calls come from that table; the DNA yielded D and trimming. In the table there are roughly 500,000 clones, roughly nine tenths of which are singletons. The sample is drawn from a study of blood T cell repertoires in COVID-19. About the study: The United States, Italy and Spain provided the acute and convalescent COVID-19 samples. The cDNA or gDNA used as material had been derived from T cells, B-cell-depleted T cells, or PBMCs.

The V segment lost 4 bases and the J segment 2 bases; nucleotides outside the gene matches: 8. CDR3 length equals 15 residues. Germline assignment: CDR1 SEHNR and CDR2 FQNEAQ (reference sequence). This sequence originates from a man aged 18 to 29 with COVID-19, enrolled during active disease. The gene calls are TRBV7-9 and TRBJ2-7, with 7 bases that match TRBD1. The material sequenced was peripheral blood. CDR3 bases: TGTGCCAGCAGCTCCTCCCGGGACAGCCCCTACGAGCAGTACTTC. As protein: CASSSSRDSPYEQYF.